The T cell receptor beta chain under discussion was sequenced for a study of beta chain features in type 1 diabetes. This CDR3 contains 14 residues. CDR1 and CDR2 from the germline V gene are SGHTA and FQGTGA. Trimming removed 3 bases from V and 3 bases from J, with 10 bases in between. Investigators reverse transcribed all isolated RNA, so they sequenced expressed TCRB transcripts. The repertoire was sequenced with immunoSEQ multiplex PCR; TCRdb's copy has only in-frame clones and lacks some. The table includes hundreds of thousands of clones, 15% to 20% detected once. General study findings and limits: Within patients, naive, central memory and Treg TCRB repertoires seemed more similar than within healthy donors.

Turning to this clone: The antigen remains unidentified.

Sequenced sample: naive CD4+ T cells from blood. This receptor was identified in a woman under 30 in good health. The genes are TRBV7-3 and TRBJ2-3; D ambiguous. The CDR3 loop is CASSFDRDTDTQYF. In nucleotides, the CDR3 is TGTGCCAGCAGCTTTGATCGAGATACAGATACGCAGTATTTT.